The 14 T cell receptor beta chains listed next were all sequenced from one sample in a study of blood T cell repertoires in COVID-19. The protocol was immunoSEQ multiplex PCR, while the TCRdb copy is restricted to in-frame clones and leaves out a portion. In the table there are 130,000 to 150,000 clones, around 81% of which are singletons. Sequencing was carried out using peripheral blood. These TCRs come from a human donor with acute or convalescent COVID-19. The donor label of this sample is uncertain.

In this sample, this clone turned up once. The chain joins TRBV11-2 to TRBJ1-5; a weak D match, TRBD1 (6 bases). This CDR3 contains 15 residues. CDR1 is SGHAT and CDR2 is FQNNGV in the germline V gene. V was cut by 1 base and J by 2 bases, with 9 bases left in between. CDR3 DNA: TGTGCCAGCAGCTTAGGAGGGGGGGGCAATCAGCCCCAGCATTTT. Translated, it gives CASSLGGGGNQPQHF.

V gene TRBV23-1 combines with J gene TRBJ1-3, with D unclear. TRBV23-1 is noted as an ORF with a role that remains uncertain. This CDR3 has 15 amino acids. Trimming removed 0 bases from V and 3 bases from J, with 9 bases in between. CDR3 residues: CASSQSSGDGNTIYF. CDR3 DNA: TGCGCCAGCAGTCAATCGTCCGGTGATGGAAACACCATATATTTT.

This sequence joins TRBV10-2 and TRBJ1-4, with 7 bases fitting TRBD1. Germline values: CDR1 WSHSY, CDR2 SAAADI. CDR3 length: 15 amino acids. Unmatched junction bases numbered 3, after V lost 0 bases and J lost 5 bases. CDR3 sequence: CASSESTGWNEKLFF. CDR3 sequence (DNA): TGCGCCAGCAGTGAGTCGACAGGGTGGAATGAAAAACTGTTTTTT.

The table lists this clone with a count of one. The CDR3 sequence: CATSTALSGGTDTQYF. CDR3 sequence (DNA): TGTGCCACCAGCACAGCACTGTCGGGGGGCACAGATACGCAGTATTTT. V gene TRBV15 combines with J gene TRBJ2-3; possible D gene TRBD2, 6 bases. Germline V gene lookup returns CDR1 LNHNV and CDR2 YYDKDF (reference sequence). This CDR3 is 16 amino acids long. Trimming took off 4 bases at V and 1 base at J, with 15 bases between the two ends. The variable domain in full, completed from reference TRBV15 and TRBJ2-3, reads DAMVIQNPRYQVTQFGKPVTLSCSQTLNHNVMYWYQQKSSQAPKLLFHYYDKDFNNEADTPDNFQSRRPNTSFCFLDIRSPGLGDTAMYLCATSTALSGGTDTQYFGPGTRLTVL.

The chain links TRBV4-1 to TRBJ1-2; D unclear. V was trimmed by 1 base and J by 3 bases, leaving 12 bases between them. Germline V gene sequence: CDR1 MGHRA, CDR2 YSYEKL. The CDR3 length is 15 residues. The CDR3 loop is CASSQGEQRDYGYTF. The CDR3 nucleotides are TGCGCCAGCAGCCAAGGGGAGCAGCGGGACTATGGCTACACCTTC.

This chain's CDR3 is CASRRQGEGEQYV. CDR3 DNA sequence: TGTGCCAGCAGGCGACAGGGGGAGGGGGAGCAGTACGTC. The chain uses TRBV12-3 or TRBV12-4 and TRBJ2-7; TRBD1 aligns across 9 bases. J was trimmed by 7 bases and V by 6 bases; bases with no gene match: 7. The CDR3 covers 13 residues.

Worth noting for this clone: The sample contains more than one DNA sequence encoding this CDR3. V and J are TRBV13 and TRBJ1-1; no definite D call. CDR1 is PRHDT and CDR2 is FYEKMQ in the germline V gene (reference sequence). The CDR3 runs to 14 residues. V was pared by 1 base and J by 1 base, with 7 bases between. The CDR3 bases are TGTGCCAGCAGCTTAGCGGGAGGGAACACTGAAGCTTTCTTT. Its translation: CASSLAGGNTEAFF.

The rearrangement links TRBV21-1 to TRBJ2-5; the listed D gene, TRBD2, was not tested against the DNA. TRBV21-1 is classified as a pseudogene. CDR3 length: 18 residues. The DNA for the CDR3 is TGTGCCAGCAGCAACCTTACTTGGGATCTAGCGGGGTATGAGACCCAGTACTTC. This gives the protein CASSNLTWDLAGYETQYF.

The V gene is TRBV3-1 (or the pseudogene TRBV3-2), the J gene TRBJ1-5; no reliable D call. Germline values: CDR1 LGHDT, CDR2 YNNKEL (reference sequence). Trimming pared 1 base from V and 9 bases from J, leaving 13 bases between. The length of the CDR3 is 14 residues. The CDR3 region is CASSQGSQVGPQHF. DNA of the CDR3: TGTGCCAGCAGCCAAGGTTCCCAGGTTGGGCCCCAGCATTTT.

The J gene is TRBJ1-3, the V gene TRBV10-2; D not certain. The CDR3 is made up of 12 amino acids. CDR1 and CDR2 from the germline V gene are WSHSY and SAAADI. Trimming removed 7 bases at V and 4 bases at J, with 8 bases between. In DNA form, the CDR3 reads TGCGCCAGCAAAGAGGTCGGAAACACCATATATTTT. Protein: CASKEVGNTIYF.

The chain is built from TRBV6-1 and TRBJ1-5; D unclear. Germline CDR1 is MNHNS and CDR2 is SASEGT. This CDR3 is built from 13 residues. Trimming stripped 3 bases from V and 7 bases from J, with 10 bases between. The CDR3 sequence is CASSEAGRQPQHF. CDR3 bases: TGTGCCAGCAGTGAGGCGGGGAGGCAGCCCCAGCATTTT.

The chain joins TRBV6-5 to TRBJ1-2; tentatively, D is TRBD1 (5 bases). Trimming cost V 0 bases and J 2 bases, with 13 bases left between them. The CDR3 spans 16 residues. The germline CDR1 and CDR2 sequences are MNHEY and SVGAGI. CDR3 DNA sequence: TGTGCCAGCAGTTACTCGGCGGGGACTGGCAACTATGGCTACACCTTC. Amino acids: CASSYSAGTGNYGYTF.

The chain combines TRBV30 with TRBJ1-1, with 8 bases fitting TRBD1. Germline V gives CDR1 GTSNPN, CDR2 SVGIG (reference sequence). Trimming removed 2 bases from V and 8 bases from J; junction bases left unmatched: 4. The CDR3 sequence is 12 residues long. The CDR3 DNA reads as TGTGCCTGGAGTACCGGACAGGGAGAAGCTTTCTTT. This sequence encodes CAWSTGQGEAFF.

A single count supports this clone. This sequence joins TRBV9 and TRBJ2-3, with 13 bases lining up with TRBD2. After removal of 2 bases from V and 1 base from J, the junction contained 7 bases not matched to a gene. From germline, CDR1 is SGDLS and CDR2 YYNGEE. This CDR3 comprises 18 residues. The DNA of the CDR3 is TGTGCCAGCAGCGTCGGGACTAGCGGGGAGCTACGCACAGATACGCAGTATTTT. Its translation is CASSVGTSGELRTDTQYF.